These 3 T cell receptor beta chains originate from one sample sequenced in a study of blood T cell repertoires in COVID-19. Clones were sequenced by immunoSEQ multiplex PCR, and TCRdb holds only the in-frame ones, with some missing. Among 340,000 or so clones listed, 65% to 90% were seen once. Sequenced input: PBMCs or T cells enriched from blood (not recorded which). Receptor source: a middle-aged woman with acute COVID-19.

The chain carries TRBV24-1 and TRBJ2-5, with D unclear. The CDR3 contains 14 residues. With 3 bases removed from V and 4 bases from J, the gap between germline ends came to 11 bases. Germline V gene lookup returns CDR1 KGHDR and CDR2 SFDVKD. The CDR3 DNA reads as TGTGCCACCAGTGATAAGACCGGCGGAGAGACCCAGTACTTC. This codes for CATSDKTGGETQYF.

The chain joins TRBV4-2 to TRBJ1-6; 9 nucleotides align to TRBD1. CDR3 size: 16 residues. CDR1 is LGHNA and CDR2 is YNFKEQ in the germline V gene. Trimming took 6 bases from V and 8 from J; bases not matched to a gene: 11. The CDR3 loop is CASRTQQGARDSPLHF. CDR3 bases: TGTGCCAGCAGGACCCAACAGGGGGCGCGGGATTCACCCCTCCACTTT.

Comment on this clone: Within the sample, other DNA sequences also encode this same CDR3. CDR3 nucleotide sequence: TGTGCCAGCAGTTACGGGACTAGCGGCTATTACGAGCAGTACTTC. It encodes CASSYGTSGYYEQYF. The chain is built from TRBV6-5 and TRBJ2-7; TRBD2 aligns across 11 bases. Germline CDR1 and CDR2: MNHEY and SVGAGI. This CDR3 contains 15 residues. V was pared by 2 bases and J by 4 bases, with 4 bases of the junction left unmatched.